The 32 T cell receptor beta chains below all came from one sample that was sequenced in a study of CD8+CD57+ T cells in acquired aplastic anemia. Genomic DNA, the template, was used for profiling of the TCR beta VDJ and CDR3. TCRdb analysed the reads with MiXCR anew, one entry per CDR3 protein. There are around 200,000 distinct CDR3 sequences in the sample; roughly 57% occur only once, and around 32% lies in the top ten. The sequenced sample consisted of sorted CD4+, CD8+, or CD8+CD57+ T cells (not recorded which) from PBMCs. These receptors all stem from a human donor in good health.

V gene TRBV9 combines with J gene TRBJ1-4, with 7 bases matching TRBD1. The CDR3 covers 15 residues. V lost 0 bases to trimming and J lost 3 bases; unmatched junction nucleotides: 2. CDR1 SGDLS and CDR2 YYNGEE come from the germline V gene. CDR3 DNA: TGTGCCAGCAGCGTAGTAGGGACAGCTAATGAAAAACTGTTTTTT. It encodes CASSVVGTANEKLFF. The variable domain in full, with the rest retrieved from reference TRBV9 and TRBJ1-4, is DSGVTQTPKHLITATGQRVTLRCSPRSGDLSVYWYQQSLDQGLQFLIQYYNGEERAKGNILERFSAQQFPDLHSELNLSSLELGDSALYFCASSVVGTANEKLFFGSGTQLSVL.

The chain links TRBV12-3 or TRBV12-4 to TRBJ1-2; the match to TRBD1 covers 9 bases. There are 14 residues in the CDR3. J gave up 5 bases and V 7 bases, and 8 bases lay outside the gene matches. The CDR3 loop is CASTSYRGLYGYTF. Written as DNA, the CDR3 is TGTGCCAGCACCTCCTACAGGGGGCTTTATGGCTACACCTTC.

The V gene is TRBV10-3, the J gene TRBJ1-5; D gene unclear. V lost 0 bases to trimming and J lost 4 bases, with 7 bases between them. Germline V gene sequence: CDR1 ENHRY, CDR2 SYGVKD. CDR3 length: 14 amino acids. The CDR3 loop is CAISESSRNQPQHF. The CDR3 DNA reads TGTGCCATCAGTGAGTCCAGCAGGAATCAGCCCCAGCATTTT.

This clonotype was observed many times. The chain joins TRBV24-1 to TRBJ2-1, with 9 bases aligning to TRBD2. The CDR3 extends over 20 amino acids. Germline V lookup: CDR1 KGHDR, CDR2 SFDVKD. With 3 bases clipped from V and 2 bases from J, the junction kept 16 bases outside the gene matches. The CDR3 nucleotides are TGTGCCACCAGTGATCCCGGGCAACGTAGCGGGAGTTGGCCCTACAATGAGCAGTTCTTC. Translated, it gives CATSDPGQRSGSWPYNEQFF.

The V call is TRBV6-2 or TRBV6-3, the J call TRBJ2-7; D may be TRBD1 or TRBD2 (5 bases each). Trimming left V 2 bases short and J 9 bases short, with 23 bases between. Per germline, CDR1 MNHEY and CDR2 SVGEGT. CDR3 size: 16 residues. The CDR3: CASSYDRDGANTGQYF. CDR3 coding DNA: TGTGCCAGCAGTTACGACCGGGACGGCGCGAACACCGGGCAGTACTTC.

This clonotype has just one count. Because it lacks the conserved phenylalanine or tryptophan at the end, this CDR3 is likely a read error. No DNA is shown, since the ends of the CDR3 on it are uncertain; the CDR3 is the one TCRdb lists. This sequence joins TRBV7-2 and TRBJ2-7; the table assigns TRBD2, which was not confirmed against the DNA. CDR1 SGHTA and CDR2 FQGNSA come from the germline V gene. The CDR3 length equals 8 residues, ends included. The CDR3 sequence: CASILIAG.

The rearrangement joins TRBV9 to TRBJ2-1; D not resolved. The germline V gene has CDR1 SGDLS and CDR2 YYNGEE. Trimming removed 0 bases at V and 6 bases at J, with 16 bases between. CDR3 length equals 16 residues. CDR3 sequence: CASSVALRISANEQFF. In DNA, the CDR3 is TGTGCCAGCAGCGTAGCTTTGCGAATTTCGGCCAATGAGCAGTTCTTC.

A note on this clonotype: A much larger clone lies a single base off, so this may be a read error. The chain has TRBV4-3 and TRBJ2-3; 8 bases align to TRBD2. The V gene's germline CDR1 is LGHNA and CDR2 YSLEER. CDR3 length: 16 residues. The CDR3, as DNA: TGCGCCAGCAGCCAAGATCGGAGCGGGGGCACAGATGCGCAGTATTTT. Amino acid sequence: CASSQDRSGGTDAQYF.

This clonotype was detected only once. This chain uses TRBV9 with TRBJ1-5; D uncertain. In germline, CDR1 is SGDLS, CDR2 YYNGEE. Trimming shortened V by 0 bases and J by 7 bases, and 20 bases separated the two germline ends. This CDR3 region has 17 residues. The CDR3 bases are TGTGCCAGCAGCGTAGGGGCTAGCGGATACTACGAGCAGCCCCAGCATTTT. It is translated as CASSVGASGYYEQPQHF.

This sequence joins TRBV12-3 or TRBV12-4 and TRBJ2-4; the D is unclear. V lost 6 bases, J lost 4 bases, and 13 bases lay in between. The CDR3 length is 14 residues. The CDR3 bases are TGTGCCAGCAGAGTTGGGTCCGGGAAAAACATTCAGTACTTC. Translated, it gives CASRVGSGKNIQYF.

The CDR3 nucleotides are TGTGCCAGCACCCCTCTGACTGAATCAGGGCAGTACTTC. Protein product: CASTPLTESGQYF. V usage is TRBV7-3 and J usage is TRBJ2-7; the D is unclear. The CDR3 consists of 13 residues. Germline lookup yields CDR1 SGHTA and CDR2 FQGTGA. Trimming removed 7 bases at V and 9 bases at J, with 19 bases between.

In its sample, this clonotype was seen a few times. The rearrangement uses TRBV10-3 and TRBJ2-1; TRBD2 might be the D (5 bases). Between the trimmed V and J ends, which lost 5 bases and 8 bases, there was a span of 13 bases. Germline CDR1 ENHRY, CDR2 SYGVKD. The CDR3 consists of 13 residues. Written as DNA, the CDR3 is TGTGCCATCAGTATGGACTTTCGTGATGAGCAGTTCTTC. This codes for CAISMDFRDEQFF.

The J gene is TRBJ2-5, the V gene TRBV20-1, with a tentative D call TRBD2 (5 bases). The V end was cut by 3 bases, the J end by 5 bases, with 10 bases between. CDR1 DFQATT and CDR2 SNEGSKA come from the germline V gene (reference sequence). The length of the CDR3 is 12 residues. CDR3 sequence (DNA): TGCAGTGCTAGGCGGGTGGGGGAGACCCAGTACTTC. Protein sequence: CSARRVGETQYF.

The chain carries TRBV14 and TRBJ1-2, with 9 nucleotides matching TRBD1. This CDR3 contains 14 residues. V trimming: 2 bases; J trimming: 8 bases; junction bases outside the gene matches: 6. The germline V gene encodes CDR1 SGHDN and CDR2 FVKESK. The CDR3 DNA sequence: TGTGCCAGCAGCCAACCGGGGACAGGGAACGGCTACACCTTC. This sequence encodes CASSQPGTGNGYTF.

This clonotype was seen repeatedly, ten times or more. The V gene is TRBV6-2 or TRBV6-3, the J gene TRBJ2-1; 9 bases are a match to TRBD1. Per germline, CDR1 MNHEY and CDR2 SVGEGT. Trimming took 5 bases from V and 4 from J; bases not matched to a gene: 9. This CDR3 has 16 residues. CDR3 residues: CASSTASDRGYNEQFF. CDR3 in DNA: TGTGCCAGCAGTACAGCATCGGACAGGGGATACAATGAGCAGTTCTTC.

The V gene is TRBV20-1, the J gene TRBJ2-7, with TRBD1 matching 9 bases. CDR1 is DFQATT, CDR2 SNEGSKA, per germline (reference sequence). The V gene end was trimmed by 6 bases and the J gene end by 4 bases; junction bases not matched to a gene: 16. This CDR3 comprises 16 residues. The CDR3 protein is CSAPGGGQGNWYEQYF. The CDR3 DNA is TGCAGTGCCCCTGGGGGGGGACAGGGTAATTGGTACGAGCAGTACTTC.

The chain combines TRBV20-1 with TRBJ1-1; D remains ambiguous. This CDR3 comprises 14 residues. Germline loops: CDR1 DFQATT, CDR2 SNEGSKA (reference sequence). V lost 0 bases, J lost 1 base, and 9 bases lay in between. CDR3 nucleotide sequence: TGCAGTGCTAGAGATCTGGCCAGGAACACTGAAGCTTTCTTT. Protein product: CSARDLARNTEAFF.

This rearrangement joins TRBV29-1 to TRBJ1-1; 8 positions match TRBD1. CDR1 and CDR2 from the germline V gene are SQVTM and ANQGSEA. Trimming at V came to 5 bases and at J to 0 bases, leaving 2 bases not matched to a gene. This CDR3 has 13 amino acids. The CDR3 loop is CSVTQGVNTEAFF. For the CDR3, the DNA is TGCAGCGTTACACAGGGGGTGAACACTGAAGCTTTCTTT.

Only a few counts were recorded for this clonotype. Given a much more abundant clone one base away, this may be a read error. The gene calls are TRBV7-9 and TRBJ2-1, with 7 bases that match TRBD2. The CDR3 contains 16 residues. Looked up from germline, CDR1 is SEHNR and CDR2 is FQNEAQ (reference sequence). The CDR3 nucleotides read TGTGCCGGCAGCCTTCCACAACGCGGGGGTAACAATGAGCAGTTCTTC. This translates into CAGSLPQRGGNNEQFF.

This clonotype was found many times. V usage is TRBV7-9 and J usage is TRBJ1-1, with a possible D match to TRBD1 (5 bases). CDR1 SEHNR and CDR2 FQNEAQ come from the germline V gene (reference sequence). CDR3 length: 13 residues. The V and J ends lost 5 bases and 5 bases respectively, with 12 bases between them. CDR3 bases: TGTGCCAGCAGCCTGGACGAGGGGACTGAAGCTTTCTTT. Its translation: CASSLDEGTEAFF.

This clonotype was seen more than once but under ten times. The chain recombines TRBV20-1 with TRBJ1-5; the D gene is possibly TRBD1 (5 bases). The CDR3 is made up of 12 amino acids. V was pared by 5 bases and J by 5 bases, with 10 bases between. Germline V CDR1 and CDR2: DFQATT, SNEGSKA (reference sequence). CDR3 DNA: TGCAGTGCTCGGGACCCCGATCAGCCCCAGCATTTT. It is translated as CSARDPDQPQHF.

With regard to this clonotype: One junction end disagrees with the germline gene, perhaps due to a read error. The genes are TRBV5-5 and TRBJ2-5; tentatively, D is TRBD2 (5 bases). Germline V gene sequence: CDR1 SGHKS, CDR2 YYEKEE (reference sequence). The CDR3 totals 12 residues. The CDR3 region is CASSLEVETQYF. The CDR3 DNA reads TGCGCCAGCAGCTTGGAGGTAGAGACCCAGTACTTC.

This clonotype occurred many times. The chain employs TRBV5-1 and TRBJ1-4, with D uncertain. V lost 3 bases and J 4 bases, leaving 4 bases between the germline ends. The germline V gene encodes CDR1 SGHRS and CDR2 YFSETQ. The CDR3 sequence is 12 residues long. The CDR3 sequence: CASSSNNEKLFF. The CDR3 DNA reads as TGCGCCAGCAGCTCCAATAATGAAAAACTGTTTTTT.

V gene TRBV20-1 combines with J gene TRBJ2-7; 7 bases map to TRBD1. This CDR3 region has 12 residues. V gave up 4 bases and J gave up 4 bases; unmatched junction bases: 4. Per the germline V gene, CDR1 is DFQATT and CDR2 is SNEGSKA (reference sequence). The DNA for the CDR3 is TGCAGTGCTACCAACAGGGGATACGAGCAGTACTTC. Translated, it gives CSATNRGYEQYF.

The CDR3 here is CSASGETQYF. CDR3 DNA sequence: TGCAGTGCTAGTGGCGAGACCCAGTACTTC. The rearrangement links TRBV20-1 to TRBJ2-5; D gene uncertain. V shed 3 bases and J shed 5 bases, with 4 bases lying between them. CDR3 length: 10 residues. Germline-derived CDR1 and CDR2 are DFQATT and SNEGSKA (reference sequence).

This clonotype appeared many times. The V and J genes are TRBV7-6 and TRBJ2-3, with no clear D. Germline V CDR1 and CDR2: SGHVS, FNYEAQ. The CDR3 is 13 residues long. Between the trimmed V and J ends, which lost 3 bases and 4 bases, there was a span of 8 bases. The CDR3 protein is CASSFGPADTQYF. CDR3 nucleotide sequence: TGTGCCAGCAGCTTCGGACCGGCAGATACGCAGTATTTT.

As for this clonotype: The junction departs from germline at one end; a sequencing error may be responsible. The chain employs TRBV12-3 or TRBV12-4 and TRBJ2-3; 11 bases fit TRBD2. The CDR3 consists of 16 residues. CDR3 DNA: TGCGCCAGCAGTCCGTTAGCGGGGGGGATCACAGATACGCAGTATTTT. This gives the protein CASSPLAGGITDTQYF.

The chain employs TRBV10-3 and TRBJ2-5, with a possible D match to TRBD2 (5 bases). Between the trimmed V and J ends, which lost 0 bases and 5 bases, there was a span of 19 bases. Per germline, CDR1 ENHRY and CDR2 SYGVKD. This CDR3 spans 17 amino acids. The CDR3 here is CAISESEVASGWETQYF. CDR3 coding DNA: TGTGCCATCAGTGAGTCGGAGGTGGCCTCCGGATGGGAGACCCAGTACTTC.

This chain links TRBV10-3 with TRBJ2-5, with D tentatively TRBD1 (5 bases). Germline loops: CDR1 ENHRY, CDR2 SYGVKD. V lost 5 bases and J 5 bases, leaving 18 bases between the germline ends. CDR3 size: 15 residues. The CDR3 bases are TGTGCCATCAGTAAGGACACGGCGGCCCCGGAGACCCAGTACTTC. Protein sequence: CAISKDTAAPETQYF.

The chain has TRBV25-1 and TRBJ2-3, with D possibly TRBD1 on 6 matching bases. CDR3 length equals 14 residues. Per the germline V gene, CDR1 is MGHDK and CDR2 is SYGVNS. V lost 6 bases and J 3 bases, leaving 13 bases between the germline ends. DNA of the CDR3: TGTGCCAGCAGCGGAATACAGGGTACAGATACGCAGTATTTT. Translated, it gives CASSGIQGTDTQYF.

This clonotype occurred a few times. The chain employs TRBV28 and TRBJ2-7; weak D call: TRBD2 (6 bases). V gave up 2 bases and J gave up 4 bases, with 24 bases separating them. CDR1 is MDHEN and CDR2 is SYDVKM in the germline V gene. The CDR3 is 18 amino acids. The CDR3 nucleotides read TGTGCCAGCAGTTTACCCACCACCGGACTGGCGGGAACATACGAGCAGTACTTC. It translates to CASSLPTTGLAGTYEQYF.

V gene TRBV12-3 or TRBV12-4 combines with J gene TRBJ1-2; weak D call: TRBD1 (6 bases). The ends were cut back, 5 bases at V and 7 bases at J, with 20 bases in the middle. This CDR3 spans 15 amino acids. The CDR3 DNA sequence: TGTGCCAGCAGTCGGACTAGCGGGGGGGCAGCTGGCTACACCTTC. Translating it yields CASSRTSGGAAGYTF.